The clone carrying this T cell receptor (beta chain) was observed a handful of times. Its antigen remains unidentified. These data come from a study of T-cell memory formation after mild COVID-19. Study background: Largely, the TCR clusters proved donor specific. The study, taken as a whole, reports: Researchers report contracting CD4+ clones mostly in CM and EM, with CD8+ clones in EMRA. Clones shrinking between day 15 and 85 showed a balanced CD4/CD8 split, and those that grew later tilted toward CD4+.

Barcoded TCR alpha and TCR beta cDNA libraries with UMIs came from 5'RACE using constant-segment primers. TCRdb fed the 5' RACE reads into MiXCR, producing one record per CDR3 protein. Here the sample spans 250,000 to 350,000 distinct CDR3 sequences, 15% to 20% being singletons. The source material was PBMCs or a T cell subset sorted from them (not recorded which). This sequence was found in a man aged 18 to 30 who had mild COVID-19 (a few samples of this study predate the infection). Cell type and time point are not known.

CDR3 coding DNA: TGTGCCAGCAGCTCGGGACGGAGAAACACCATATATTTT. Translating it yields CASSSGRRNTIYF. This chain links TRBV7-2 with TRBJ1-3, with a weak D call TRBD1 (5 bases). CDR1 is SGHTA, CDR2 FQGNSA, per germline. This CDR3 has 13 residues. Trimming cost V 4 bases and J 5 bases, with 9 bases left between them.